Below, 18 T cell receptor beta chains from the same sample are listed, as sequenced in a study of blood T cell repertoires in COVID-19. The repertoire was sequenced with immunoSEQ multiplex PCR; TCRdb's copy has only in-frame clones and lacks some. The table records tens of thousands of clones, approximately 84% of them present only once. What was sequenced was peripheral blood. The receptors come from a human donor in a cohort sampled during active COVID-19.

This chain links TRBV6-5 with TRBJ2-7, with 8 bases fitting TRBD1. V lost 0 bases to trimming and J lost 3 bases; unmatched junction nucleotides: 7. Germline V gene data show CDR1 as MNHEY and CDR2 as SVGAGI. CDR3 length: 16 amino acids. The CDR3 DNA sequence: TGTGCCAGCAGTTACTCCTACCGGGACAGGAACTACGAGCAGTACTTC. This sequence encodes CASSYSYRDRNYEQYF.

The chain employs TRBV6-5 and TRBJ2-7; 8 bases are shared with TRBD1. The ends lost 2 bases at V and 1 base at J; junction bases unmatched: 4. This CDR3 has 15 residues. Germline V gene sequence: CDR1 MNHEY, CDR2 SVGAGI. The CDR3 reads CASSYRDRYSYEQYF. The CDR3, as DNA: TGTGCCAGCAGTTACCGGGACAGGTATTCCTACGAGCAGTACTTC.

This chain connects TRBV10-1 to TRBJ2-3; D is ambiguous. The germline gives CDR1 WNHNN, CDR2 SYGVQD (reference sequence). This CDR3 contains 15 residues. V was cut by 0 bases and J by 1 base, with 8 bases left in between. The CDR3 reads CASSESLSGTDTQYF. CDR3 DNA sequence: TGCGCCAGCAGTGAGTCGCTCAGCGGCACAGATACGCAGTATTTT.

V and J are TRBV4-2 and TRBJ2-7; 10 bases line up with TRBD2. Losses at the gene ends were 1 base for V and 0 bases for J; bases not matched to a gene: 6. The CDR3 is made up of 17 amino acids. Per germline, CDR1 LGHNA and CDR2 YNFKEQ. Here the CDR3 DNA reads TGTGCCAGCAGCCAAGGTCTAGCGGGAGACCCCTCCTACGAGCAGTACTTC. It codes for CASSQGLAGDPSYEQYF.

This clone was recorded only once. V and J are TRBV5-1 and TRBJ2-7, with TRBD2 identical over 11 bases. The length of the CDR3 is 14 residues. The ends lost 6 bases at V and 2 bases at J; junction bases unmatched: 4. Germline V gene lookup returns CDR1 SGHRS and CDR2 YFSETQ. This CDR3 is CASTPTSGTYEQYF. CDR3 DNA sequence: TGCGCCAGCACCCCGACTAGCGGGACCTACGAGCAGTACTTC. The variable domain in full, with the rest retrieved from reference TRBV5-1 and TRBJ2-7, is KAGVTQTPRYLIKTRGQQVTLSCSPISGHRSVSWYQQTPGQGLQFLFEYFSETQRNKGNFPGRFSGRQFSNSRSEMNVSTLELGDSALYLCASTPTSGTYEQYFGPGTRLTVT.

This chain uses TRBV24-1 with TRBJ2-1; D is perhaps TRBD2 (6 bases). Germline V gives CDR1 KGHDR, CDR2 SFDVKD. Trimming removed 9 bases from V and 0 bases from J, with 11 bases in between. This CDR3 region has 14 residues. The CDR3 here is CATGGPPSYNEQFF. Here the CDR3 DNA reads TGTGCCACCGGAGGGCCCCCCTCCTACAATGAGCAGTTCTTC.

The chain links TRBV19 to TRBJ2-7, with D unclear. The CDR3 has 12 residues. CDR1 is LNHDA, CDR2 SQIVND, per germline (reference sequence). Trimming shortened V by 3 bases and J by 6 bases, and 9 bases separated the two germline ends. The CDR3 loop is CASSISSGEQYF. The CDR3 nucleotides are TGTGCCAGTAGTATCTCGTCCGGCGAGCAGTACTTC.

This chain connects TRBV2 to TRBJ2-7; perhaps TRBD2 as D (7 bases). CDR3 size: 15 residues. Trimming cost V 2 bases and J 6 bases, with 17 bases left between them. Looked up from germline, CDR1 is SNHLY and CDR2 is FYNNEI. CDR3: CASSEIRGAQTEQYF. As DNA, the CDR3 is TGTGCCAGCAGTGAAATCCGGGGGGCACAGACCGAGCAGTACTTC.

This chain uses TRBV2 with TRBJ2-7; 10 bases map to TRBD2. The CDR3 spans 15 residues. Germline CDR1 reads SNHLY; CDR2 reads FYNNEI. V was pared by 6 bases and J by 7 bases, with 12 bases of the junction left unmatched. CDR3 in amino acids: CASRVAGGPPQEQYF. The CDR3 DNA reads TGTGCCAGCAGGGTAGCGGGAGGCCCGCCCCAGGAGCAGTACTTC.

This clone was picked up one time. The chain uses TRBV10-3 and TRBJ2-7, with 7 bases identical to TRBD2. The CDR3 contains 14 residues. Germline V gives CDR1 ENHRY, CDR2 SYGVKD. The junction had 2 bases not matched to a gene; V was cut back by 0 bases and J by 3 bases. The CDR3 region has the DNA TGTGCCATCAGTGAGTCCGGACTAGACTACGAGCAGTACTTC. Amino acids: CAISESGLDYEQYF.

This sequence joins TRBV3-1 (or the pseudogene TRBV3-2) and TRBJ2-5; 13 bases are a match to TRBD2. Unmatched junction bases numbered 1, after V lost 2 bases and J lost 1 base. CDR1 and CDR2 from the germline V gene are LGHDT and YNNKEL (reference sequence). CDR3 length: 16 amino acids. CDR3 protein: CASSQRLAGGQETQYF. The CDR3 nucleotides read TGTGCCAGCAGCCAAAGACTAGCGGGGGGCCAAGAGACCCAGTACTTC.

This sequence joins TRBV15 and TRBJ1-1; D possibly corresponds to TRBD1 (5 bases). Germline V gene sequence: CDR1 LNHNV, CDR2 YYDKDF (reference sequence). The length of the CDR3 is 15 residues. V gave up 0 bases and J gave up 13 bases, with 21 bases separating them. This CDR3 is CATSRDRYMAGLGFF. CDR3 in DNA: TGTGCCACCAGCAGAGATAGGTATATGGCAGGGCTAGGTTTCTTT.

The chain uses TRBV28 and TRBJ1-5; 9 bases map to TRBD1. The CDR3 consists of 17 residues. V lost 6 bases to trimming and J lost 3 bases; unmatched junction nucleotides: 12. Per the germline V gene, CDR1 is MDHEN and CDR2 is SYDVKM. In DNA, the CDR3 is TGTGCCAGCAGCCCAATTGGGGGACAGGGCCTCAATCAGCCCCAGCATTTT. Amino acids: CASSPIGGQGLNQPQHF.

The J gene is TRBJ2-3, the V gene TRBV6-5, with D possibly TRBD2 on 6 matching bases. The CDR3 spans 12 residues. Trimming shortened V by 8 bases and J by 4 bases, and 10 bases separated the two germline ends. Germline V gene lookup returns CDR1 MNHEY and CDR2 SVGAGI. The CDR3 protein is CASGERADTQYF. DNA for the CDR3: TGTGCCAGCGGGGAGCGGGCAGATACGCAGTATTTT.

CDR3 region: CASSPSRGGLYNEQFF. CDR3 coding DNA: TGTGCCAGCAGCCCCTCACGGGGGGGCCTCTACAATGAGCAGTTCTTC. V and J are TRBV3-1 (or the pseudogene TRBV3-2) and TRBJ2-1, with 8 bases matching TRBD2. This CDR3 comprises 16 residues. The ends lost 4 bases at V and 3 bases at J; junction bases unmatched: 8. Germline V gives CDR1 LGHDT, CDR2 YNNKEL (reference sequence).

The chain links TRBV9 to TRBJ2-3; TRBD1 aligns across 9 bases. In germline, CDR1 is SGDLS, CDR2 YYNGEE. The CDR3 loop spans 15 amino acids. V lost 3 bases and J lost 5; bases outside the gene matches: 7. The CDR3 here is CASSAHRGPGDTQYF. The CDR3, as DNA: TGTGCCAGCAGCGCACACAGGGGGCCAGGAGATACGCAGTATTTT.

This clone was counted between two and nine times. The gene calls are TRBV15 and TRBJ2-7; D is unresolved. The V end was cut by 0 bases, the J end by 4 bases, with 4 bases between. The V gene's germline CDR1 is LNHNV and CDR2 YYDKDF (reference sequence). The CDR3 runs 12 residues. The CDR3 here is CATSRDRYEQYF. In DNA, the CDR3 is TGTGCCACCAGCAGAGATCGGTACGAGCAGTACTTC.

J is TRBJ1-3 and V is TRBV27; TRBD1 matches at 7 bases. The germline V gene encodes CDR1 MNHEY and CDR2 SMNVEV (reference sequence). CDR3 size: 16 residues. V trimming: 5 bases; J trimming: 4 bases; junction bases outside the gene matches: 11. As DNA, the CDR3 is TGTGCCAGCAGTCCCAACAGGGGACTTGGAGGAAACACCATATATTTT. It translates to CASSPNRGLGGNTIYF.